This T cell receptor beta chain is drawn from a study of PD-1 blockade in classical Hodgkin lymphoma. Brentuximab vedotin exposure varied, and every patient relapsed after autologous stem cell transplantation. This CDR3 region has 12 residues. J gave up 8 bases and V 6 bases, and 3 bases lay outside the gene matches. Germline CDR1 ENHRY, CDR2 SYGVKD. Worth noting for this clone: Its cognate antigen is unknown.

Study observations and caveats: At C4D1, TCR diversity had climbed significantly for CD4+ cells, though not for CD8+ cells. TCR diversity at baseline was reported to be reduced in newly diagnosed patients relative to healthy donors. Lower baseline TCR diversity marked trial partial responders and progressors.

Using immunoSEQ multiplex PCR, the repertoire was profiled, and TCRdb retains in-frame clones only, with some absent. The sample includes over 20,000 clones, about nine tenths of them seen just once. The source was peripheral blood mononuclear cells (PBMCs), collected at baseline. The TCR comes from a human donor with classical Hodgkin lymphoma. The rearrangement links TRBV10-3 to TRBJ1-2; 10 bases map to TRBD1. The CDR3 loop is CAIRTGGIGYTF. CDR3 bases: TGTGCCATCAGGACAGGGGGCATCGGCTACACCTTC.